This TCR beta chain was sequenced in a study of CXCR3-negative and CXCR3-positive naive CD8 T cells (dated by TCRdb to about 2019). Broadly, across the study: About 135 million TRB reads were obtained in total, roughly 1.5 +/- 0.3 million reads per library. The diversity and physicochemical repertoire analyses included 11 donors pooled from two independent experiments. For the TRBV-TRBJ cluster analysis, the naive subsets came from roughly 5 donors, while the memory cells came from 3 donors. Study-level results and caveats: Freshly isolated PBMCs were used for most assays because CXCR3 expression went down partially after cryopreservation. TRBV-TRBJ usage was similar between naive CXCR3-negative and CXCR3-positive cells from the same donor, while memory cells showed distinct patterns. Repertoire diversity was comparably high in both naive subsets but much lower in memory CD8+ T cells. Compared with CXCR3-negative naive cells, CXCR3-positive naive cells had TRB CDR3s with higher hydrophobicity (lower Kidera factor 4), lower energy, and higher strength and volume indices. Surface CD5, linked to self-reactivity in mice, was comparable between naive subsets; TCR interaction strength was therefore also inferred from TRB CDR3 physicochemical properties.

The sample was run on a NextSeq 550. The Human TCR Profiling Kit (MiLaboratory) was used to prepare UMI-labeled 5' RACE TRB cDNA libraries. The full amount of extracted RNA was used for cDNA synthesis, and the full amount of resulting cDNA was used for PCR amplification. The libraries were made side by side, with each library going through the same number of PCR cycles. Per the source publication's procedure: With a requirement of at least two reads per UMI, MIGEC and MiXCR extracted about 50,000 +/- 10,000 unique UMI-labeled TRB cDNA molecules per library. On average, approximately 40,000 +/- 10,000 functional in-frame TRB CDR3 nucleotide clonotypes lacking stop codons were found per library. After downsampling to 5000 UMI-labeled TRB molecules per sample, diversity metrics, including normalized Shannon-Wiener and Chao1, were computed in VDJtools. For the central five CDR3 residues, VDJtools calculated physicochemical properties weighted by clonotype size, namely interaction energy, strength, volume and Kidera factor 4. With the reads reprocessed by TCRdb, a single entry stands for each CDR3 protein sequence and no DNA is reported. The authors' filters were not applied to this entry. The table for this sample shows over 70,000 distinct CDR3 sequences. Of the sample, under 0.95% falls within the top ten clones.

Each CD8+ T cell subset was flow-sorted in triplicate, with fewer than 350,000 cells per subset placed directly into RLT lysis buffer. Naive CD8+ T cells were defined stringently as CD45RO-CCR7+CD27+CD95- to exclude memory contaminants. Peripheral blood mononuclear cells were isolated from buffy coats by standard density gradient centrifugation. A FACSAria III was used to flow-sort naive CD8+ T cells into CXCR3-negative and CXCR3-positive populations. Total RNA was extracted from sorted cells using an RNeasy Mini Kit. Concerning this clonotype itself: What antigen it recognizes has not been identified.

The CDR3 measures 15 amino acids from cysteine to phenylalanine. No DNA sequence is on record. Taken from the germline V gene (reference sequence), the CDR1 and CDR2 loops are SSHAT and FNYEAQ. Here the chain combines TRBV7-7 and TRBJ2-5; TCRdb proposes TRBD2, but this gene call is untestable without DNA. The material sequenced was naive CXCR3+ CD8+ T cells from blood. The cell subset or site label on this specimen signifies: CD45RO-CCR7+CD27+CD95- naive CD8+ T cells expressing CXCR3 (TNR3+). The TCR comes from a human donor in good health. Some clones in this sample may be carry-over from other donors' samples. The CDR3 reads as follows: CASSSLAGEGETQYF.